This entry lists 21 T cell receptor beta chains sequenced from one sample in a study of blood T cell repertoires in COVID-19. Repertoires were generated with immunoSEQ multiplex PCR, while TCRdb's copy carries only in-frame clones and drops some. Of roughly 160,000 clones listed, around 80% are singletons. The sample comprised PBMCs or T cells enriched from blood (not recorded which). The source is an older woman who had recovered from COVID-19.

The CDR3 loop is CASSLERITGELFF. The DNA of the CDR3 is TGTGCCAGCAGTTTGGAGCGGATCACCGGGGAGCTGTTTTTT. V gene TRBV27 combines with J gene TRBJ2-2; TRBD2 is a possible D gene (5 bases). CDR1 and CDR2 from the germline V gene are MNHEY and SMNVEV (reference sequence). The ends were cut back, 3 bases at V and 4 bases at J, with 9 bases in the middle. The CDR3 totals 14 residues.

The chain uses TRBV7-3 and TRBJ2-1; 9 nucleotides agree with TRBD2. The length of the CDR3 is 15 residues. J was trimmed by 6 bases and V by 1 base; bases with no gene match: 4. Germline assignment: CDR1 SGHTA and CDR2 FQGTGA. The DNA for the CDR3 is TGTGCCAGCAGCTTAATAGCGGGAGTTGGCAATGAGCAGTTCTTC. Encoded protein: CASSLIAGVGNEQFF.

CDR3 sequence: CATRQGVNEKLFF. CDR3 coding DNA: TGTGCCACCCGTCAGGGGGTTAATGAAAAACTGTTTTTT. This chain links TRBV12-3 or TRBV12-4 with TRBJ1-4; 7 bases agree with TRBD1. V lost 10 bases, J lost 4 bases, and 6 bases stayed unmatched. The CDR3 is made up of 13 amino acids.

The V call is TRBV2, the J call TRBJ2-5, with 13 bases that match TRBD2. The CDR3 is 19 residues long. CDR1 SNHLY and CDR2 FYNNEI come from the germline V gene. Germline trimming cut 6 bases from V and 2 bases from J; bases unmatched to any gene: 15. The CDR3 region has the DNA TGTGCCAGCAGAGAGATGGGGGTTAGGGGACTAGCGGGACAAGAGACCCAGTACTTC. Translating it yields CASREMGVRGLAGQETQYF.

The J gene is TRBJ2-7, the V gene TRBV10-3; the match to TRBD1 covers 10 bases. The V segment lost 6 bases and the J segment 2 bases; nucleotides outside the gene matches: 4. The length of the CDR3 is 14 residues. Looked up from germline, CDR1 is ENHRY and CDR2 is SYGVKD. DNA for the CDR3: TGTGCCATCAGGCCGGGACAGGGGCCCTACGAGCAGTACTTC. Translated, it gives CAIRPGQGPYEQYF.

The chain recombines TRBV5-1 with TRBJ1-2; the D gene is possibly TRBD1 (5 bases). There are 15 residues in the CDR3. Trimming pared 0 bases from V and 5 bases from J, leaving 14 bases between. Per the germline V gene, CDR1 is SGHRS and CDR2 is YFSETQ. The CDR3 sequence: CASSLAAREGYGYTF. CDR3 nucleotides: TGCGCCAGCAGCTTGGCCGCCAGGGAGGGATATGGCTACACCTTC.

The chain uses TRBV7-6 and TRBJ1-2, with 9 bases that match TRBD1. Per the germline V gene, CDR1 is SGHVS and CDR2 is FNYEAQ. After removal of 5 bases from V and 1 base from J, the junction contained 5 bases not matched to a gene. The CDR3 extends over 15 amino acids. CDR3 region: CASSPGTGINYGYTF. CDR3 bases: TGTGCCAGCAGCCCCGGGACAGGGATTAACTATGGCTACACCTTC.

In the case of this clone: The same CDR3 also results from other DNA sequences found in this sample. The chain is built from TRBV9 and TRBJ1-4; 7 bases align to TRBD1. Germline CDR1 is SGDLS and CDR2 is YYNGEE. V lost 0 bases and J lost 5; bases outside the gene matches: 4. CDR3 size: 15 residues. CDR3 nucleotides: TGTGCCAGCAGCGTAGGGGGACAGTCAAATGAAAAACTGTTTTTT. It codes for CASSVGGQSNEKLFF.

This clone was seen a handful of times. The germline gene is not matched at one end of the junction; a read error may be the cause. The chain employs TRBV7-7 and TRBJ2-5, with 7 bases that match TRBD2. The germline V gene has CDR1 SSHAT and CDR2 FNYEAQ (reference sequence). The CDR3 sequence is 15 residues long. This chain's CDR3 is CASSWGGTGEETQYF. The CDR3 coding sequence is TGTGCTAGCAGCTGGGGGGGGACTGGGGAAGAGACCCAGTACTTC. The full variable domain, with the rest looked up from reference TRBV7-7 and TRBJ2-5, is GAGVSQSPRYKVTKRGQDVTLRCDPISSHATLYWYQQALGQGPEFLTYFNYEAQPDKSGLPSDRFSAERPEGSISTLTIQRTEQRDSAMYRCASSWGGTGEETQYFGPGTRLLVL.

V and J are TRBV4-1 and TRBJ1-4, with a tentative D call TRBD1 (5 bases). CDR3 length equals 16 residues. From germline, CDR1 is MGHRA and CDR2 YSYEKL. The germline V and J ends were trimmed by 2 bases and 7 bases, with 17 bases remaining between them. The CDR3 loop reads CASSQIGRKRGEKLFF. In DNA form, the CDR3 reads TGCGCCAGCAGCCAAATCGGACGTAAAAGGGGTGAAAAACTGTTTTTT.

Only a few counts were recorded for this clone. The V gene is TRBV18, the J gene TRBJ2-1, with 7 bases matching TRBD2. V dropped 0 bases and J dropped 10; count of bases not matched to a gene: 6. The CDR3 has 14 residues. From germline, CDR1 is KGHSH and CDR2 LQKENI. The CDR3 sequence is CASSPPGLRGEQFF. DNA of the CDR3: TGTGCCAGCTCACCACCGGGACTACGAGGAGAGCAGTTCTTC.

The rearrangement joins TRBV3-1 (or the pseudogene TRBV3-2) to TRBJ1-2, with TRBD1 as a possible D gene (6 bases). V shed 6 bases and J shed 4 bases, with 15 bases lying between them. The germline V gene encodes CDR1 LGHDT and CDR2 YNNKEL (reference sequence). The CDR3 runs 14 residues. The chain's CDR3 is CASSPRGGGYGYTF. In nucleotides, the CDR3 is TGTGCCAGCAGTCCCCGGGGAGGGGGCTATGGCTACACCTTC.

The chain couples TRBV7-8 to TRBJ2-2; 8 bases are shared with TRBD2. CDR3 size: 14 residues. V lost 8 bases and J lost 0; bases outside the gene matches: 2. CDR1 and CDR2 (germline): SGHVS, FQNEAQ. The CDR3 coding sequence is TGTGCCAGCGGCGGGAGGACGAACACCGGGGAGCTGTTTTTT. This translates into CASGGRTNTGELFF.

The chain joins TRBV18 to TRBJ1-2, with 10 bases lining up with TRBD1. Looked up from germline, CDR1 is KGHSH and CDR2 is LQKENI. The CDR3 consists of 16 residues. The V gene end was trimmed by 5 bases and the J gene end by 4 bases; junction bases not matched to a gene: 10. CDR3 protein: CASSRDRGPTFYGYTF. The CDR3 bases are TGTGCCAGCTCAAGGGACAGGGGCCCCACCTTCTATGGCTACACCTTC.

The count of this clone is one. The chain combines TRBV7-3 with TRBJ2-1; 12 bases fit TRBD2. Germline CDR1 SGHTA, CDR2 FQGTGA. The CDR3 runs to 18 residues. J gave up 2 bases and V 4 bases, and 9 bases lay outside the gene matches. Here the CDR3 DNA reads TGTGCCAGCAGCTCCTCGACTAGCGGGGGTTATCCCTACAATGAGCAGTTCTTC. Residues: CASSSSTSGGYPYNEQFF.

The count of this clone is one. This sequence joins TRBV3-1 (or the pseudogene TRBV3-2) and TRBJ1-1, with TRBD1 matching over 7 bases. The CDR3 contains 18 residues. V dropped 0 bases and J dropped 3; count of bases not matched to a gene: 13. CDR1 and CDR2 (germline): LGHDT, YNNKEL (reference sequence). In DNA, the CDR3 is TGTGCCAGCAGCCAAGATCCCAACTCCAGGGGGTATTACACTGAAGCTTTCTTT. Its translation is CASSQDPNSRGYYTEAFF.

The chain links TRBV6-2 or TRBV6-3 to TRBJ1-5; D not certain. Germline loops: CDR1 MNHEY, CDR2 SVGEGT. There are 13 residues in the CDR3. Trimming cost V 0 bases and J 6 bases, with 6 bases left between them. DNA of the CDR3: TGTGCCAGCAGTTACTCCCGAGGTCAGCCCCAGCATTTT. Translated, it gives CASSYSRGQPQHF.

This clone was observed a single time. The rearrangement links TRBV7-9 to TRBJ2-2, with 7 bases matching TRBD1. The V gene end was trimmed by 8 bases and the J gene end by 1 base; junction bases not matched to a gene: 13. CDR3 length: 17 residues. Germline V gene lookup returns CDR1 SEHNR and CDR2 FQNEAQ (reference sequence). The CDR3 DNA reads as TGTGCCAGCGAGTCCTCGGAAAGGACAGGGAACACCGGGGAGCTGTTTTTT. It codes for CASESSERTGNTGELFF.

The chain combines TRBV18 with TRBJ1-1, with D uncertain. The CDR3 contains 13 residues. Trimming shortened V by 9 bases and J by 1 base, and 12 bases separated the two germline ends. The germline CDR1 and CDR2 sequences are KGHSH and LQKENI. In DNA form, the CDR3 reads TGTGCCAGTTTTGGGCAGCAGAACACTGAAGCTTTCTTT. As protein: CASFGQQNTEAFF. Variable domain in full (rest from reference TRBV18 and TRBJ1-1): NAGVMQNPRHLVRRRGQEARLRCSPMKGHSHVYWYRQLPEEGLKFMVYLQKENIIDESGMPKERFSAEFPKEGPSILRIQQVVRGDSAAYFCASFGQQNTEAFFGQGTRLTVV.

V and J are TRBV28 and TRBJ2-3, with 7 nucleotides matching TRBD2. The CDR3 consists of 15 residues. Germline trimming cut 2 bases from V and 2 bases from J; bases unmatched to any gene: 4. Germline-derived CDR1 and CDR2 are MDHEN and SYDVKM. The CDR3 nucleotides read TGTGCCAGCAGTTTAATGGCGGGGGTCACAGATACGCAGTATTTT. This translates into CASSLMAGVTDTQYF. The full variable domain, in which reference TRBV28 and TRBJ2-3 provide the parts outside the CDR3, is DVKVTQSSRYLVKRTGEKVFLECVQDMDHENMFWYRQDPGLGLRLIYFSYDVKMKEKGDIPEGYSVSREKKERFSLILESASTNQTSMYLCASSLMAGVTDTQYFGPGTRLTVL.

V usage is TRBV9 and J usage is TRBJ1-6; tentative D call: TRBD1 (6 bases). The CDR3 loop spans 18 amino acids. CDR1 and CDR2 (germline): SGDLS, YYNGEE. V was cut by 3 bases and J by 2 bases, with 18 bases left in between. The chain's CDR3 is CASSGPTRGPPYNSPLHF. As DNA, the CDR3 is TGTGCCAGCAGCGGTCCCACCAGGGGTCCTCCCTATAATTCACCCCTCCACTTT.